This T cell receptor (beta chain) was found in a study of cytomegalovirus exposure and HLA in healthy donors. Remarks on this clone: The antigen remains unidentified.

The CDR3 extends over 13 amino acids. The V end was cut by 9 bases, the J end by 1 base, with 9 bases between. Germline V gives CDR1 MNHEY, CDR2 SVGAGI. PCR was performed using 60 Vbeta and 13 Jbeta primers. Assay: immunoSEQ multiplex PCR; the TCRdb copy retains only in-frame clones and omits some. The table records some 190,000 clones, about 90% of them present only once. The study's findings and limits: Associated with cytomegalovirus, according to the listing, were 150 to 200 TCR beta chains.

Sequencing used PBMCs. The sequence came from a young man in good health and CMV-seronegative. The chain combines TRBV6-5 with TRBJ2-2; TRBD2 might be the D (6 bases). CDR3 sequence: CASRDWNTGELFF. The CDR3, as DNA: TGTGCCAGTAGGGACTGGAACACCGGGGAGCTGTTTTTT.